A single sample gave rise to the 14 T cell receptor beta chains below, sequenced in a study of blood T cell repertoires in COVID-19. This table comes from immunoSEQ multiplex PCR, and its TCRdb copy is limited to in-frame clones, with some not included. The sample holds approximately 210,000 clones, around 91% seen once. The specimen sequenced was peripheral blood. These receptors were collected from a woman aged 40 to 55 with acute or convalescent COVID-19.

The genes are TRBV14 and TRBJ1-2; possible D gene TRBD1, 5 bases. The V end lost 2 bases, the J end lost 9 bases, and 25 bases lay between the germline ends. The germline V gene encodes CDR1 SGHDN and CDR2 FVKESK. The CDR3 contains 17 residues. The CDR3 coding sequence is TGTGCCAGCAGCCAAAAGGGAGGCTACGGGACGATTATGAGCTACACCTTC. It translates to CASSQKGGYGTIMSYTF.

The chain has TRBV7-2 and TRBJ2-2; no clear D gene. V shed 1 base and J shed 7 bases, with 10 bases lying between them. The CDR3 runs to 14 residues. From germline, CDR1 is SGHTA and CDR2 FQGNSA. CDR3 protein: CASSLVPAGGELFF. Written as DNA, the CDR3 is TGTGCCAGCAGCTTAGTCCCGGCAGGCGGGGAGCTGTTTTTT.

The DNA for the CDR3 is TGTGCCAGCAGCCGGGAGACCAACACTGAAGCTTTCTTT. This codes for CASSRETNTEAFF. This chain joins TRBV2 and TRBJ1-1; D remains unclear. The CDR3 covers 13 residues. Germline-derived CDR1 and CDR2 are SNHLY and FYNNEI. V shed 6 bases and J shed 2 bases, with 10 bases lying between them.

The chain joins TRBV12-3 or TRBV12-4 to TRBJ1-5, with TRBD1 as a possible D gene (5 bases). CDR3 length equals 13 residues. Trimming took 3 bases from V and 6 from J, leaving 9 bases between them. The CDR3, as DNA: TGTGCCAGCAGTTTGGCCGACAGTCAGCCCCAGCATTTT. Its translation is CASSLADSQPQHF.

The gene calls are TRBV7-8 and TRBJ2-5; 12 bases align to TRBD2. Per germline, CDR1 SGHVS and CDR2 FQNEAQ. This CDR3 is built from 16 residues. Trimming cost V 3 bases and J 1 base; bases outside gene matches: 3. The CDR3 nucleotides read TGTGCCAGCAGCTTGGGGACTAGCGGGTTCCAAGAGACCCAGTACTTC. Protein: CASSLGTSGFQETQYF.

The rearrangement joins TRBV7-2 to TRBJ1-2; no clear D. This CDR3 is 15 amino acids long. Per the germline V gene, CDR1 is SGHTA and CDR2 is FQGNSA. Trimming stripped 1 base from V and 0 bases from J, with 9 bases between. CDR3 nucleotides: TGTGCCAGCAGCTTAGGGGCCGGTGCTAACTATGGCTACACCTTC. Translation gives CASSLGAGANYGYTF.

This rearrangement joins TRBV12-3 or TRBV12-4 to TRBJ2-7; D ambiguous. The length of the CDR3 is 12 residues. Trimming stripped 2 bases from V and 5 bases from J, with 7 bases between. CDR3 protein: CASSLMGNEQYV. Here the CDR3 DNA reads TGTGCCAGCAGTTTAATGGGCAACGAGCAGTACGTC.

Only a few counts were recorded for this clone. This chain links TRBV5-4 with TRBJ2-1; the match to TRBD1 covers 10 bases. The CDR3 covers 14 residues. The V gene's germline CDR1 is SGHNT and CDR2 YYREEE (reference sequence). Unmatched junction bases numbered 4, after V lost 4 bases and J lost 6 bases. This CDR3 reads CASSPRTGGNEQFF. In DNA, the CDR3 is TGTGCCAGCAGCCCGCGGACAGGGGGCAATGAGCAGTTCTTC.

V is TRBV19 and J is TRBJ2-2; 7 bases agree with TRBD1. The CDR3 is 16 residues long. CDR1 is LNHDA and CDR2 is SQIVND in the germline V gene (reference sequence). V lost 0 bases and J lost 3; bases outside the gene matches: 4. CDR3 loop: CASSIDTTGDTGELFF. CDR3 coding DNA: TGTGCCAGTAGTATAGATACTACAGGGGACACCGGGGAGCTGTTTTTT.

V gene TRBV5-1 combines with J gene TRBJ1-2, with 7 bases fitting TRBD1. Looked up from germline, CDR1 is SGHRS and CDR2 is YFSETQ. The ends lost 0 bases at V and 2 bases at J; junction bases unmatched: 7. The CDR3 has 16 amino acids. CDR3 DNA sequence: TGCGCCAGCAGCTTGGTAAGGGCAGGGGGAAACTATGGCTACACCTTC. This encodes CASSLVRAGGNYGYTF.

This chain uses TRBV2 with TRBJ2-1, with 7 positions matching TRBD1. J was trimmed by 7 bases and V by 8 bases; bases with no gene match: 11. Germline CDR1 reads SNHLY; CDR2 reads FYNNEI. The CDR3 contains 14 residues. Here the CDR3 reads CASGETGIGNEQFF. In nucleotides, the CDR3 is TGTGCCAGCGGAGAGACAGGGATTGGGAATGAGCAGTTCTTC.

This clone was detected only once. J is TRBJ2-1 and V is TRBV1; the tabulated D call, TRBD1, remains unverified against the DNA. TRBV1 is a pseudogene locus. The CDR3 is 14 amino acids. The CDR3 here is CTSSRKTGRNEQFF. The CDR3 DNA follows: TGCACCAGCAGCCGGAAGACAGGGCGGAATGAGCAGTTCTTC.

CDR3 loop: CATSRVKNSPLHF. CDR3 coding DNA: TGTGCCACCAGCAGAGTAAAAAATTCACCCCTCCACTTT. V is TRBV15 and J is TRBJ1-6; D call uncertain. Trimming stripped 1 base from V and 7 bases from J, with 5 bases between. This CDR3 contains 13 residues. CDR1 and CDR2 from the germline V gene are LNHNV and YYDKDF (reference sequence).

The rearrangement joins TRBV11-2 to TRBJ1-2; D is perhaps TRBD1 (5 bases). This CDR3 region has 13 residues. V dropped 5 bases and J dropped 4 bases, with 11 bases sitting between them. Germline V CDR1 and CDR2: SGHAT, FQNNGV. The CDR3 reads CASSPGGGYGYTF. In DNA form, the CDR3 reads TGTGCCAGCAGCCCCGGGGGGGGCTATGGCTACACCTTC.